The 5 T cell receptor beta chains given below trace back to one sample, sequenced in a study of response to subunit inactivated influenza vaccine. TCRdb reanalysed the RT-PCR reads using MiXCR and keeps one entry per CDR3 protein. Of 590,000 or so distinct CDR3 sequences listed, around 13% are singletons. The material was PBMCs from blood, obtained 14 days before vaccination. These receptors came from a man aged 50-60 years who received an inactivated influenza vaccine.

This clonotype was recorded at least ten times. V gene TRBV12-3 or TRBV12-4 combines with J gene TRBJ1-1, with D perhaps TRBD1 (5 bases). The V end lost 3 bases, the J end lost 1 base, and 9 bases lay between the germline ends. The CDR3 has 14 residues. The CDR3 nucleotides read TGTGCCAGCAGTTTGCAGCAGGGGAACACTGAAGCTTTCTTT. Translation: CASSLQQGNTEAFF.

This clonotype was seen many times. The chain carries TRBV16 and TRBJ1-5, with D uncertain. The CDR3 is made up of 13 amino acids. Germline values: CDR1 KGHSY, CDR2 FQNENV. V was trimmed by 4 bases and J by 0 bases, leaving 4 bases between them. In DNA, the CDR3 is TGTGCCAGCAGCCGGAATAGCAATCAGCCCCAGCATTTT. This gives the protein CASSRNSNQPQHF.

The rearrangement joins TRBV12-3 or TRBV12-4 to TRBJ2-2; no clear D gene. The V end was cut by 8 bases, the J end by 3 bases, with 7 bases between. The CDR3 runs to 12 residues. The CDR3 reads CASGPDTGELFF. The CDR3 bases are TGTGCCAGCGGACCTGACACCGGGGAGCTGTTTTTT.

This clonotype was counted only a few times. The CDR3 DNA reads as TGTGCCAGCAGTCCCGAGGGAAACGAGCAGTACTTC. This codes for CASSPEGNEQYF. This rearrangement joins TRBV28 to TRBJ2-7, with D possibly TRBD2 on 5 matching bases. This CDR3 contains 12 residues. V shed 5 bases and J shed 5 bases, with 10 bases lying between them. Germline V gene sequence: CDR1 MDHEN, CDR2 SYDVKM.

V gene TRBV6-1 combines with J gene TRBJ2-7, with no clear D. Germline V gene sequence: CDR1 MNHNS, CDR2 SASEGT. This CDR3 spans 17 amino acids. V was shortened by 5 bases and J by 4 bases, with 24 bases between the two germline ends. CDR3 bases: TGTGCCAGCAGTCAACAAAGACTGAGCGAGGCAAAATACGAGCAGTACTTC. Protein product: CASSQQRLSEAKYEQYF.